This TCR beta chain was profiled in a study of spatial heterogeneity in lung cancer. Study information: Detection consistently captured more beta-chain sequences than alpha-chain sequences. General observations from the study: Ubiquitous, expanded tumor-derived TCRs were more frequently observed in blood at resection than at follow-up.

The time point is: sample taken at primary tumor resection. No cell sorting; template was whole RNA from tumor, lung tissue or PBMC. The donors, fewer than 90 patients with untreated early-stage non-small cell lung cancer, provided the samples. All TCR cDNA molecules were individually tagged with a unique molecular identifier. TCRdb redid the calling of the 5' RACE reads with MiXCR, one entry per CDR3 protein. This sample has some 25,000 distinct CDR3 sequences, with approximately 5% found just once. This clonotype came up many times. Its antigen is as yet unknown. In germline, CDR1 is SGHTS, CDR2 YDEGEE. The CDR3 has 15 residues. V dropped 4 bases and J dropped 4 bases, with 17 bases sitting between them.

The sample in question was PBMCs, obtained at surgery. The chain joins TRBV5-8 to TRBJ2-5; either TRBD1 or TRBD2 may fit D (6 bases each). The sequence was obtained from a male donor with early-stage non-small cell lung cancer. CDR3 nucleotides: TGTGCCAGCAGCCACCTGAGGGGGGCAGGAGAGACCCAGTACTTC. Its translation is CASSHLRGAGETQYF.